A single sample gave rise to the 13 T cell receptor beta chains below, sequenced in a study of T cells in Graves' hyperthyroidism and ophthalmopathy. It was RNA transcripts that yielded the amplified TCR beta CDR3 regions. With the HTBI primer set, the TCR CDR3 went through a first round of RT-PCR. From the multiplex PCR reads, TCRdb called clonotypes with MiXCR, one entry per CDR3 protein. This sample has some 560,000 distinct CDR3 sequences, with approximately 15% found just once. What was sequenced was blood. The receptors come from a woman aged 25 to 45 with Graves' hyperthyroidism.

This clonotype was counted only a few times. The rearrangement joins TRBV3-1 to TRBJ1-2; a possible D gene is TRBD1 (5 bases). In germline, CDR1 is LGHDT, CDR2 YNNKEL (reference sequence). This CDR3 region has 13 residues. V was cut by 4 bases and J by 8 bases, with 14 bases left in between. The CDR3 nucleotides read TGTGCCAGCAGCCTCGCCGGGACTCAAGGCTACACCTTC. Amino acids: CASSLAGTQGYTF. Combining the CDR3 with reference TRBV3-1 and TRBJ1-2 gives the whole variable domain DTAVSQTPKYLVTQMGNDKSIKCEQNLGHDTMYWYKQDSKKFLKIMFSYNNKELIINETVPNRFSPKSPDKAHLNLHINSLELGDSAVYFCASSLAGTQGYTFGSGTRLTVV.

In its sample, this clonotype was seen many times. The V and J genes are TRBV7-2 and TRBJ2-7; 9 nucleotides align to TRBD2. The germline V gene has CDR1 SGHTA and CDR2 FQGNSA. The V gene end was trimmed by 2 bases and the J gene end by 6 bases; junction bases not matched to a gene: 8. The length of the CDR3 is 15 residues. This chain's CDR3 is CASSLSKVAGVEQYF. Written as DNA, the CDR3 is TGTGCCAGCAGCTTATCTAAGGTAGCGGGAGTCGAGCAGTACTTC.

The chain joins TRBV7-9 to TRBJ2-7, with D possibly being TRBD1 or TRBD2 (5 bases each). Germline assignment: CDR1 SEHNR and CDR2 FQNEAQ (reference sequence). V lost 4 bases and J 4 bases, leaving 11 bases between the germline ends. The CDR3 totals 13 residues. The CDR3 DNA follows: TGTGCCAGCAGCTCCCGGGACCGATACGAGCAGTACTTC. Residues: CASSSRDRYEQYF.

This clonotype was found a few times. J is TRBJ1-2 and V is TRBV9, with D perhaps TRBD1 (6 bases). Trimming took 1 base from V and 1 from J, leaving 11 bases between them. Germline V gene data show CDR1 as SGDLS and CDR2 as YYNGEE. The CDR3 runs to 15 residues. The CDR3 bases are TGTGCCAGCAGCGTAAGCCAACAGGGTAACTATGGCTACACCTTC. This gives the protein CASSVSQQGNYGYTF.

This clonotype was seen more than once but under ten times. This chain connects TRBV29-1 to TRBJ1-1; D is unresolved. Trimming removed 4 bases from V and 8 bases from J, with 20 bases in between. The CDR3 extends over 14 amino acids. CDR1 and CDR2 (germline): SQVTM, ANQGSEA. The CDR3 DNA follows: TGCAGCGTTGTGGTCGGGAGGGCTTCGACCGAAGCTTTCTTT. Translation gives CSVVVGRASTEAFF.

This clonotype was detected many times. The chain couples TRBV7-2 to TRBJ2-7; possibly TRBD2 for D (5 bases). Germline assignment: CDR1 SGHTA and CDR2 FQGNSA. V lost 5 bases, J lost 4 bases, and 12 bases lay in between. This CDR3 region has 13 residues. The CDR3 coding sequence is TGTGCCAGCAGCGAGGGAATGGTGTACGAGCAGTACTTC. This gives the protein CASSEGMVYEQYF.

This clonotype was counted ten times or more. This chain links TRBV11-2 with TRBJ2-3, with a tentative D call TRBD1 (6 bases). Germline CDR1 is SGHAT and CDR2 is FQNNGV. CDR3 length: 16 residues. The V gene lost 5 bases and the J gene lost 1 base, with 16 bases spanning the gap. For the CDR3, the DNA is TGTGCCAGCAGCCCCCGGAGCAGGGGTGGCACAGATACGCAGTATTTT. It translates to CASSPRSRGGTDTQYF.

Many counts were recorded for this clonotype. The chain has TRBV30 and TRBJ2-7; the D gene is possibly TRBD1 (5 bases). V lost 5 bases and J lost 6, with 11 bases in between. The CDR3 totals 11 residues. The germline V gene encodes CDR1 GTSNPN and CDR2 SVGIG (reference sequence). This CDR3 reads CAWGATAEQYF. CDR3 coding DNA: TGTGCCTGGGGGGCCACGGCCGAGCAGTACTTC.

This clonotype was found a few times. The genes are TRBV12-3 or TRBV12-4 and TRBJ2-2; a weak D match, TRBD2 (6 bases). The CDR3 runs 16 residues. Between the trimmed V and J ends, which lost 3 bases and 2 bases, there was a span of 13 bases. This chain's CDR3 is CASSFLLADNTGELFF. The DNA of the CDR3 is TGTGCCAGCAGTTTTCTATTAGCGGATAACACCGGGGAGCTGTTTTTT.

The table lists this clonotype with many counts. This rearrangement joins TRBV7-8 to TRBJ2-1; TRBD2 matches 7 bases. V lost 3 bases and J lost 4; bases outside the gene matches: 9. Germline assignment: CDR1 SGHVS and CDR2 FQNEAQ. This CDR3 spans 16 amino acids. As DNA, the CDR3 is TGTGCCAGCAGCTTGGGCGGGGGACCTTCTTACAATGAGCAGTTCTTC. As protein: CASSLGGGPSYNEQFF.

This clonotype was seen a few times. The chain carries TRBV6-1 and TRBJ1-1; possible D gene TRBD1, 6 bases. The CDR3 runs 16 residues. Germline CDR1 MNHNS, CDR2 SASEGT. Deletions cut 5 bases from V and 0 bases from J, with 16 bases between. CDR3 in amino acids: CASSPTRTALNTEAFF. In nucleotides, the CDR3 is TGTGCCAGCAGTCCTACTCGGACAGCTTTGAACACTGAAGCTTTCTTT.

This clonotype showed up many times. The chain employs TRBV10-1 and TRBJ2-7, with 7 bases identical to TRBD2. After removal of 3 bases from V and 5 bases from J, the junction contained 7 bases not matched to a gene. CDR1 WNHNN and CDR2 SYGVQD come from the germline V gene (reference sequence). This CDR3 comprises 14 residues. The DNA of the CDR3 is TGCGCCAGCAGTGAAGGCGGGAGCTGGAACGAGCAGTACTTC. Translation: CASSEGGSWNEQYF.

The chain has TRBV12-3 or TRBV12-4 and TRBJ1-2; 7 nucleotides align to TRBD1. The CDR3 is made up of 14 amino acids. With V trimmed by 6 bases and J by 7 bases, 11 bases remained unmatched. In DNA, the CDR3 is TGTGCCAGCAGCTACCTCGAGGGGGCTGGTGGCTACACCTTC. This gives the protein CASSYLEGAGGYTF.